The present T cell receptor (beta chain) was sequenced within a study of T cell clonotyping in hematopoietic cell transplantation. V was clipped by 0 bases and J by 0 bases, with 9 bases between them. The CDR3 has 15 residues. Germline CDR1 and CDR2: SGHNT and YYREEE (reference sequence). Sequenced by immunoSEQ multiplex PCR; TCRdb stores in-frame clones only, minus some. The sample shows more than 25,000 clones, roughly nine tenths of them seen only once. This clone was detected once. This chain connects TRBV5-4 to TRBJ1-1; D is unclear. Sample: PBMCs, taken 100 days after allogeneic stem cell transplant. The TCR sequence derives from a female patient in her fifties who had an allogeneic stem cell transplant from a related donor, so the T cells may come from the graft donor. Some clones in this sample may be carry-over from other donors' samples. This chain's CDR3 is CASSLARVMNTEAFF. DNA of the CDR3: TGTGCCAGCAGCTTGGCTAGAGTCATGAACACTGAAGCTTTCTTT.